These 3 T cell receptor beta chains were sequenced from one sample in a study of vaccination and CD4 T cells after COVID-19. Treatment indicated: roughly 10-day PBMC culture with coronavirus spike peptide pools or control peptides (ViraFEST assay). Antigens of these TCRs are unknown. Sequenced with the Oncomine TCR Beta short-read assay was DNA taken from cultured CD4+ T cells. Each CDR3 protein is one row after TCRdb ran MiXCR on the PCR reads. This sample yields over 10,000 distinct CDR3 sequences, of which 25% to 35% are seen a single time; 30% to 40% belongs to the top ten. Source: CD4+ T cells from blood, cultured in vitro, taken before SARS-CoV-2 vaccination. All receptors derive from a human donor who received a COVID-19 vaccine.

This chain links TRBV4-1 with TRBJ1-6; TRBD1 might be the D (5 bases). The germline V and J ends were trimmed by 8 bases and 0 bases, with 8 bases remaining between them. This CDR3 contains 14 residues. Germline-derived CDR1 and CDR2 are MGHRA and YSYEKL. In DNA form, the CDR3 reads TGCGCCAGCCTACAGGACTCCTATAATTCACCCCTCCACTTT. Its protein is CASLQDSYNSPLHF.

The V and J genes are TRBV20-1 and TRBJ2-3, with a possible D match to TRBD2 (6 bases). CDR3 length equals 15 residues. V lost 0 bases to trimming and J lost 1 base, with 11 bases between them. Looked up from germline, CDR1 is DFQATT and CDR2 is SNEGSKA (reference sequence). The CDR3 DNA reads as TGCAGTGCTAGAGACTTCGGGACTCGCACAGATACGCAGTATTTT. Its protein is CSARDFGTRTDTQYF.

This clonotype was detected only a few times. The V and J genes are TRBV20-1 and TRBJ1-3; 9 bases line up with TRBD1. The V segment lost 3 bases and the J segment 3 bases; nucleotides outside the gene matches: 6. CDR3 length equals 15 residues. Germline CDR1 reads DFQATT; CDR2 reads SNEGSKA (reference sequence). As DNA, the CDR3 is TGCAGTGCTAGGCCGTGGGACAGGGTTGGAAACACCATATATTTT. Translating it yields CSARPWDRVGNTIYF.